This TCR beta chain was sequenced for a study of cytomegalovirus exposure and HLA in healthy donors (dated by TCRdb to 2017 to 2019). With respect to the entire study: The 700 or so repertoires of the first cohort and the roughly 120 validation repertoires were produced on the same platform, according to a later analysis. The study was designed to test whether signatures of past pathogen exposure could be identified by cataloging public T cell receptors. In addition to the first cohort of roughly 700 subjects, a separate validation cohort of about 120 different subjects was used. High-throughput TCR immunosequencing, statistical association of individual TCRs with disease status, and machine learning were combined to predict cytomegalovirus infection status. Results the study describes overall, beyond this receptor: A total of 150 to 200 TCR beta chains were listed by the study as associated with cytomegalovirus. The validation cohort had no HLA typing available for a later analysis, so co-occurrence within that cohort was assessed over all 110 or so repertoires. Most TCR sequences were seen in very few donors, while some public TCRs were found in many individuals. The authors suggested that the approach could potentially be generalized to other disease states and immunological phenotypes. Cytomegalovirus status was reported to be diagnosed by the classifier with high specificity and sensitivity in both the original and validation cohorts. In vitro tests confirmed that a few of the cytomegalovirus-associated TCR beta chains recognize cytomegalovirus antigens. Subsequent analysis determined that TCRs grouped into clusters in the first cohort also showed a tendency toward co-occurrence across the 120 validation repertoires, and about 93% of cluster scores exceeded 0.

CDR1 is given as KGHSH and CDR2 as LQKENI, both from the germline V gene. The CDR3, cysteine through phenylalanine, is 15 amino acids long. Here the CDR3 DNA is all that survives: 45 bases in frame from base 1. Cut back by 2 bases and 0 bases, the V and J ends lie 11 bases apart. Donors formed part of the validation cohort, which comprised 120 subjects and was distinct from the first cohort of 690 or so subjects. Libraries were constructed by the immunoSEQ multiplex PCR assay. As for the original processing: To diagnose cytomegalovirus status from the catalog of TCR beta chain sequences, a statistical classification framework was built. TCRdb holds this immuneACCESS table with in-frame rearrangements only. Some clones are missing; in checked studies, unresolved V genes explain under half, and the rest has no known cause. V, J and clone size are those of that table, while D and trimming were read from the DNA. This sample holds some 200,000 clones; just over 90% were observed only once. Around 1% of the sample is held by the ten biggest clonotypes.

A word on this clone: The antigen it recognizes is unknown. Per-base qualities were not stored, and no clone one base away is much larger.

This TCR was sampled from a woman under 30 in good health and CMV-seronegative. The chain joins TRBV18 to TRBJ2-7; tentative D gene TRBD1, with 6 bases matching. Sequences were obtained from PBMCs. The sequence in DNA is TGTGCCAGCTCACCAGGGGGCGGTTCCTCCTACGAGCAGTACTTC. The encoded protein is CASSPGGGSSYEQYF. Where the CDR3 stops, the reference TRBV18 and TRBJ2-7 genes take over; the full variable domain is NAGVMQNPRHLVRRRGQEARLRCSPMKGHSHVYWYRQLPEEGLKFMVYLQKENIIDESGMPKERFSAEFPKEGPSILRIQQVVRGDSAAYFCASSPGGGSSYEQYFGPGTRLTVT.